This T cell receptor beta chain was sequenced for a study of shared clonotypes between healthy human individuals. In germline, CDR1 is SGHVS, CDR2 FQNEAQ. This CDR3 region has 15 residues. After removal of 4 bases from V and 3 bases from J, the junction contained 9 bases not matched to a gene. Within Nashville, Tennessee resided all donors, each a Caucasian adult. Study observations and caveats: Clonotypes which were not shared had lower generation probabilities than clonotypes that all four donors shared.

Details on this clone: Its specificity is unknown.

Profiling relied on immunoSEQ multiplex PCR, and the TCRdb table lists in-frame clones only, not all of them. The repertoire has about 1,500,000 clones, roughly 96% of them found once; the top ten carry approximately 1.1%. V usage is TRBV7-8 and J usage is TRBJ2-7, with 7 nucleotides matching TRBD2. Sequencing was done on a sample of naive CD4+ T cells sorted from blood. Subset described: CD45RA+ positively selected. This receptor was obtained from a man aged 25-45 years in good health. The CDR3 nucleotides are TGTGCCAGCAGCTCAGAAGCGGGAACGGTCTACGAGCAGTACTTC. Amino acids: CASSSEAGTVYEQYF.